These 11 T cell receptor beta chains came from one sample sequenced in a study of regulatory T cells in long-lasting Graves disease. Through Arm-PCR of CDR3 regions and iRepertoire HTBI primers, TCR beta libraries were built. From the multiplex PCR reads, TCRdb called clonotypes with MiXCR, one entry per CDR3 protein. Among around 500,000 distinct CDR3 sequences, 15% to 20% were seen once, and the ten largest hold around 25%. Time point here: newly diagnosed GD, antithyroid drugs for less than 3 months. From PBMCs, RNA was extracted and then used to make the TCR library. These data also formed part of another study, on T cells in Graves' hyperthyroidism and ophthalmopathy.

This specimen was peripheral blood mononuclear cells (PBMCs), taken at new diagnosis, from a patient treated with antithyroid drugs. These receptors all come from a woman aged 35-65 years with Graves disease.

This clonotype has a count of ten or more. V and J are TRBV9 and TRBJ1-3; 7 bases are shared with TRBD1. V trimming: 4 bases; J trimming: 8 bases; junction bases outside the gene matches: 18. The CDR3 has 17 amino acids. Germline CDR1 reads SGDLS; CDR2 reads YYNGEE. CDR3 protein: CASSPRGQTEWSDTIYF. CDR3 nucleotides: TGTGCCAGCAGCCCCAGGGGACAGACGGAATGGAGCGACACCATATATTTT.

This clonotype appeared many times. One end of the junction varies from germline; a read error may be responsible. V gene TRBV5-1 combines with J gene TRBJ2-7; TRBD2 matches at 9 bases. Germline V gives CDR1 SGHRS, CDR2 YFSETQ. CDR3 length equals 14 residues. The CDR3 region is CASSPGLASYEQYF. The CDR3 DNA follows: TGTGCCAGCAGCCCCGGACTAGCGTCGTACGAGCAGTACTTC.

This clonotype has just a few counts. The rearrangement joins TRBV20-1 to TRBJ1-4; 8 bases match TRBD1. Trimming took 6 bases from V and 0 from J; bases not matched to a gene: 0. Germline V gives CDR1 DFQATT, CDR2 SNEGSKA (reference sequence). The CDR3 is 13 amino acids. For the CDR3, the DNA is TGCAGTGCGGGACAGGCAACTAATGAAAAACTGTTTTTT. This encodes CSAGQATNEKLFF.

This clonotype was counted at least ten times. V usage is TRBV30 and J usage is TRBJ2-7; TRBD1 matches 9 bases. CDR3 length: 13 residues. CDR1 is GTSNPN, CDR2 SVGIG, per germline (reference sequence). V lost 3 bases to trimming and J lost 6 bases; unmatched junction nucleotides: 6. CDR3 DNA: TGTGCCTGGAGCCTAGGGACAGGGCGCGAGCAGTACTTC. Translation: CAWSLGTGREQYF.

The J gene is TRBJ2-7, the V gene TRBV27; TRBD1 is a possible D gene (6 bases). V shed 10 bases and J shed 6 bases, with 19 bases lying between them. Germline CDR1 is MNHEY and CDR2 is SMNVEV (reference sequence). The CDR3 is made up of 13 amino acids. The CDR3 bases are TGTGCCACCTCCGACAGGAAAGGGCTCGAGCAGTACTTC. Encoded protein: CATSDRKGLEQYF.

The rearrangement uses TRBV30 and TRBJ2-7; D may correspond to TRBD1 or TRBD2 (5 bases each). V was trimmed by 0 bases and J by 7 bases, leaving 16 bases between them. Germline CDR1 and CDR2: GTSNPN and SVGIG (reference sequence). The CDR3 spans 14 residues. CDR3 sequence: CAWSVKRDAWEQYF. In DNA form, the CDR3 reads TGTGCCTGGAGTGTTAAAAGGGACGCTTGGGAGCAGTACTTC.

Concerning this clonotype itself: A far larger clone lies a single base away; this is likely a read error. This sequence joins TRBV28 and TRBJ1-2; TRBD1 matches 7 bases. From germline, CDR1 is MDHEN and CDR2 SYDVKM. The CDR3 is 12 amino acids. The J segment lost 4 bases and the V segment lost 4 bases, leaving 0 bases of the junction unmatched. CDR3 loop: CASSWTGYGYTF. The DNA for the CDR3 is TGTGCCAGCAGTTGGACAGGCTATGGCTACACCTTC.

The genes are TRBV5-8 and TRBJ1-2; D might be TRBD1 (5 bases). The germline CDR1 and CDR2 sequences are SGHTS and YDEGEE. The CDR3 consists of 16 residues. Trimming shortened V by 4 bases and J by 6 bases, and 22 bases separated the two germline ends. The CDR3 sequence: CASSPTWQGDLHGYTF. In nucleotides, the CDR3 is TGTGCCAGCAGCCCCACTTGGCAGGGTGATTTACATGGCTACACCTTC.

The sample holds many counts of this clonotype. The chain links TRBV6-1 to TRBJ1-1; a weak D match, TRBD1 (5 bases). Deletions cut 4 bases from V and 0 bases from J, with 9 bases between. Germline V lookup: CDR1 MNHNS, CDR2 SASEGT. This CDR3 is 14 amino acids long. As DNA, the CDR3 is TGTGCCAGCAGTGCGGGACTGATGAACACTGAAGCTTTCTTT. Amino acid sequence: CASSAGLMNTEAFF.

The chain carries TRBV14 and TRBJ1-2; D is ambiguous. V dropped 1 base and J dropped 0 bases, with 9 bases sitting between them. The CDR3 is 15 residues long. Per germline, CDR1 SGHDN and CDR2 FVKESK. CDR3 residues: CASSQVKEPNYGYTF. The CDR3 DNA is TGTGCCAGCAGCCAAGTGAAGGAGCCTAACTATGGCTACACCTTC. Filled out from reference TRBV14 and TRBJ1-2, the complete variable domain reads EAGVTQFPSHSVIEKGQTVTLRCDPISGHDNLYWYRRVMGKEIKFLLHFVKESKQDESGMPNNRFLAERTGGTYSTLKVQPAELEDSGVYFCASSQVKEPNYGYTFGSGTRLTVV.

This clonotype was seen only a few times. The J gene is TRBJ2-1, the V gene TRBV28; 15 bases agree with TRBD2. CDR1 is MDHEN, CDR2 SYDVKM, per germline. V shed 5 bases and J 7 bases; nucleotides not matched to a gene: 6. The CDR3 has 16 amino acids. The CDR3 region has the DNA TGTGCCAGCAGTCCAGGACTAGCGGGGGGGCGTAATGAGCAGTTCTTC. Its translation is CASSPGLAGGRNEQFF.